One and the same sample provided the 7 T cell receptor beta chains below, sequenced in a study of response to subunit inactivated influenza vaccine. TCRdb fed the RT-PCR reads into MiXCR, producing one record per CDR3 protein. Among about 780,000 distinct CDR3 sequences listed, roughly 20% were seen once. The source was PBMCs from blood, collected 4 to 6 days after vaccination. These TCRs come from a middle-aged man who received an inactivated influenza vaccine.

The chain employs TRBV4-2 and TRBJ2-5; D gene uncertain. The germline V and J ends were trimmed by 3 bases and 3 bases, with 11 bases remaining between them. CDR3 length: 14 residues. CDR1 and CDR2 (germline): LGHNA, YNFKEQ. The CDR3 DNA follows: TGTGCCAGCAGCCAGTATCTAGACAAAGAGACCCAGTACTTC. Translating it yields CASSQYLDKETQYF.

In this sample, this clonotype turned up once. The gene calls are TRBV30 and TRBJ1-2; possible D gene TRBD1, 5 bases. This CDR3 has 12 residues. Per germline, CDR1 GTSNPN and CDR2 SVGIG (reference sequence). V was trimmed by 0 bases and J by 8 bases, leaving 10 bases between them. The CDR3 is CAWSVETAGYTF. DNA for the CDR3: TGTGCCTGGAGTGTGGAGACAGCAGGCTACACCTTC.

The chain links TRBV20-1 to TRBJ2-7; D is unclear. Germline values: CDR1 DFQATT, CDR2 SNEGSKA (reference sequence). The ends were cut back, 6 bases at V and 3 bases at J, with 6 bases in the middle. The CDR3 has 10 amino acids. CDR3 region: CSATSYEQYF. The DNA for the CDR3 is TGCAGTGCAACCAGCTACGAGCAGTACTTC.

This clonotype was recorded a few times. V gene TRBV4-3 combines with J gene TRBJ2-7; unclear D gene. V lost 3 bases to trimming and J lost 2 bases, with 14 bases between them. This CDR3 has 15 residues. The germline gives CDR1 LGHNA, CDR2 YSLEER. The CDR3 reads CASSHNAGLTYEQYF. CDR3 in DNA: TGCGCCAGCAGCCATAACGCAGGTCTGACCTACGAGCAGTACTTC.

Concerning this clonotype: With a much larger clone just one base away, this may be a read error. The chain carries TRBV5-1 and TRBJ2-7; 8 nucleotides agree with TRBD1. Germline V gene data show CDR1 as SGHRS and CDR2 as YFSETQ. The CDR3 contains 16 residues. CDR3 protein: CASSYFPGQGSCEQYF. The CDR3 DNA sequence: TGCGCCAGCAGCTACTTCCCCGGACAGGGATCCTGCGAGCAGTACTTC.

This sequence joins TRBV10-3 and TRBJ1-6; possibly TRBD1 for D (6 bases). This CDR3 is built from 13 residues. Germline CDR1 is ENHRY and CDR2 is SYGVKD. V was trimmed by 8 bases and J by 3 bases, leaving 8 bases between them. In DNA form, the CDR3 reads TGTGCCATCCGACAGGACTATAATTCACCCCTCCACTTT. Its translation: CAIRQDYNSPLHF.

This clonotype was seen a handful of times. This chain connects TRBV25-1 to TRBJ1-1; D unresolved. The V gene's germline CDR1 is MGHDK and CDR2 SYGVNS. The CDR3 is made up of 13 amino acids. The germline V and J ends were trimmed by 6 bases and 6 bases, with 14 bases remaining between them. The CDR3: CASRRYSQSEAFF. The CDR3 DNA sequence: TGTGCCAGCAGAAGATATTCACAGTCTGAAGCTTTCTTT.